Following are 3 T cell receptor beta chains from one sample sequenced in a study of technical replicates of blood from several donors. Some clones are missing from TCRdb's copy, which holds only in-frame ones; the method was immunoSEQ multiplex PCR. In the table there are about 81,000 clones, 81% of which are singletons. Sample: PBMCs. Every receptor here comes from a human donor in good health. Some clones in this sample may be carry-over from other donors' samples.

The J gene is TRBJ2-7, the V gene TRBV4-1; 14 positions match TRBD2. CDR3 length equals 18 residues. With 3 bases clipped from V and 7 bases from J, the junction kept 14 bases outside the gene matches. The germline V gene has CDR1 MGHRA and CDR2 YSYEKL. CDR3 sequence reads: CASSQASGTSGSLGEQYF. In nucleotides, the CDR3 is TGCGCCAGCAGCCAGGCGTCCGGGACTAGCGGGAGCCTAGGGGAGCAGTACTTC.

V gene TRBV5-1 combines with J gene TRBJ2-7; 9 nucleotides match TRBD2. CDR3 length: 15 amino acids. Trimming took 4 bases from V and 3 from J; bases not matched to a gene: 8. The germline gives CDR1 SGHRS, CDR2 YFSETQ. The CDR3 nucleotides are TGCGCCAGCAGCCTACTTAGCGGGGGAAACTACGAGCAGTACTTC. It yields the protein CASSLLSGGNYEQYF.

This rearrangement joins TRBV23-1 to TRBJ1-1; a weak D match, TRBD1 (6 bases). TRBV23-1 counts as an open reading frame of uncertain function. Between the trimmed V and J ends, which lost 9 bases and 2 bases, there was a span of 16 bases. The CDR3 is 14 amino acids. The CDR3 bases are TGCGCCAGGTCAACAGGGATCAACAACACTGAAGCTTTCTTT. Protein sequence: CARSTGINNTEAFF.